These 17 T cell receptor beta chains originate from one sample sequenced in a study of T-cell memory formation after mild COVID-19. TCRdb recomputed calls from the 5' RACE reads with MiXCR, one row per CDR3 protein. The sample shows just under 350,000 distinct CDR3 sequences, about an eighth of them seen only once. Source material: PBMCs or a T cell subset sorted from them (not recorded which). Receptor source: a man younger than 30 who had mild COVID-19 (a few samples of this study predate the infection). Cell type and time point are not known.

This clonotype has a handful of counts. The chain combines TRBV9 with TRBJ2-1; D uncertain. Trimming removed 2 bases at V and 7 bases at J, with 7 bases between. The CDR3 is 12 residues long. The germline V gene encodes CDR1 SGDLS and CDR2 YYNGEE. CDR3 sequence: CASSVSWNEQFF. The CDR3, as DNA: TGTGCCAGCAGCGTGTCTTGGAATGAGCAGTTCTTC. The full variable domain, completed using reference TRBV9 and TRBJ2-1, is DSGVTQTPKHLITATGQRVTLRCSPRSGDLSVYWYQQSLDQGLQFLIQYYNGEERAKGNILERFSAQQFPDLHSELNLSSLELGDSALYFCASSVSWNEQFFGPGTRLTVL.

The CDR3 nucleotides read TGCAGTGCTAGAGCGGACCGAGGCGAGCAGTACGTC. It translates to CSARADRGEQYV. The genes are TRBV20-1 and TRBJ2-7; D remains unclear. Germline-derived CDR1 and CDR2 are DFQATT and SNEGSKA (reference sequence). The CDR3 length is 12 residues. Deletions cut 1 base from V and 6 bases from J, with 10 bases between.

This clonotype was observed a few times. This chain uses TRBV9 with TRBJ2-3, with D possibly matching TRBD2 (5 bases). Germline CDR1 SGDLS, CDR2 YYNGEE. There are 15 residues in the CDR3. V dropped 1 base and J dropped 0 bases, with 9 bases sitting between them. The CDR3 sequence: CASSVQSGSTDTQYF. The CDR3 DNA is TGTGCCAGCAGCGTACAAAGCGGAAGCACAGATACGCAGTATTTT.

This clonotype has more than one count but fewer than ten. The rearrangement joins TRBV7-3 to TRBJ2-7, with TRBD1 matching over 10 bases. Trimming took 6 bases from V and 5 from J; bases not matched to a gene: 10. The CDR3 covers 15 residues. Germline V lookup: CDR1 SGHTA, CDR2 FQGTGA. The CDR3 DNA sequence: TGTGCCAGCAGTCCAACCGGGACAGGGGCCCACGAGCAGTACTTC. It yields the protein CASSPTGTGAHEQYF.

This clonotype has just a few counts. V is TRBV7-6 and J is TRBJ1-2; D may be TRBD1 (5 bases). Germline CDR1 and CDR2: SGHVS and FNYEAQ. V lost 1 base and J 0 bases, leaving 9 bases between the germline ends. This CDR3 comprises 15 residues. The DNA of the CDR3 is TGTGCCAGCAGCTTAGAAAAGGGGTCTAACTATGGCTACACCTTC. This sequence encodes CASSLEKGSNYGYTF.

The chain has TRBV11-1 and TRBJ2-5, with D hard to call. The CDR3 length is 14 residues. Germline V gives CDR1 SGHAT, CDR2 FQDESV (reference sequence). The V end lost 5 bases, the J end lost 0 bases, and 10 bases lay between the germline ends. The CDR3 region is CASSPTEYQETQYF. CDR3 in DNA: TGTGCCAGCAGCCCCACAGAGTACCAAGAGACCCAGTACTTC.

This chain joins TRBV29-1 and TRBJ1-3; no firm D call. CDR1 SQVTM and CDR2 ANQGSEA come from the germline V gene. The V gene lost 4 bases and the J gene lost 4 bases, with 17 bases spanning the gap. The CDR3 is 15 amino acids. The CDR3 DNA sequence: TGCAGCGTTGGTACCTTGGCGACGGGCGGAAACACCATATATTTT. As protein: CSVGTLATGGNTIYF.

The rearrangement links TRBV4-3 to TRBJ1-2; possibly TRBD1 for D (5 bases). The CDR3 sequence is 14 residues long. V was clipped by 3 bases and J by 2 bases, with 10 bases between them. Germline V lookup: CDR1 LGHNA, CDR2 YSLEER. The CDR3 protein is CASSQETANYGYTF. The CDR3 DNA is TGCGCCAGCAGCCAGGAGACAGCCAACTATGGCTACACCTTC.

The chain uses TRBV11-2 and TRBJ2-1; 8 bases are shared with TRBD2. The germline CDR1 and CDR2 sequences are SGHAT and FQNNGV. J was trimmed by 9 bases and V by 8 bases; bases with no gene match: 12. The length of the CDR3 is 14 residues. CDR3 in amino acids: CASGPGLGVREQFF. The DNA for the CDR3 is TGTGCCAGCGGGCCGGGACTAGGCGTGCGTGAGCAGTTCTTC. The full variable domain, completed using reference TRBV11-2 and TRBJ2-1, is EAGVAQSPRYKIIEKRQSVAFWCNPISGHATLYWYQQILGQGPKLLIQFQNNGVVDDSQLPKDRFSAERLKGVDSTLKIQPAKLEDSAVYLCASGPGLGVREQFFGPGTRLTVL.

The V gene is TRBV9, the J gene TRBJ2-6; the D gene is possibly TRBD2 (5 bases). The length of the CDR3 is 14 residues. The germline CDR1 and CDR2 sequences are SGDLS and YYNGEE. V gave up 6 bases and J gave up 2 bases, with 9 bases separating them. CDR3 sequence: CASTPGTGANVLTF. CDR3 nucleotide sequence: TGTGCCAGCACACCCGGGACTGGGGCCAACGTCCTGACTTTC.

There are a few counts of this clonotype. This sequence joins TRBV20-1 and TRBJ1-1, with D maybe TRBD1 (5 bases). Germline V gene lookup returns CDR1 DFQATT and CDR2 SNEGSKA (reference sequence). CDR3 length: 13 residues. CDR3 protein: CSEKGQMNTEAFF. In DNA, the CDR3 is TGCAGCGAAAAGGGGCAGATGAACACTGAAGCTTTCTTT.

This clonotype was seen many times. The CDR3 sequence is CASSSMGEGEETQYF. The CDR3 DNA follows: TGTGCCAGCAGTTCAATGGGCGAGGGAGAAGAGACCCAGTACTTC. The genes are TRBV6-5 and TRBJ2-5; possible D gene TRBD2, 5 bases. This CDR3 spans 15 amino acids. The V and J ends lost 4 bases and 3 bases respectively, with 15 bases between them. Germline-derived CDR1 and CDR2 are MNHEY and SVGAGI.

This chain joins TRBV19 and TRBJ1-1; D not certain. CDR1 and CDR2 (germline): LNHDA, SQIVND (reference sequence). The CDR3 covers 11 residues. V was pared by 7 bases and J by 4 bases, with 7 bases between. CDR3 sequence reads: CASNGVTEAFF. CDR3 nucleotide sequence: TGTGCCAGTAATGGAGTCACTGAAGCTTTCTTT. Drawing the rest from reference TRBV19 and TRBJ1-1, the complete variable domain is DGGITQSPKYLFRKEGQNVTLSCEQNLNHDAMYWYRQDPGQGLRLIYYSQIVNDFQKGDIAEGYSVSREKKESFPLTVTSAQKNPTAFYLCASNGVTEAFFGQGTRLTVV.

At least ten counts were recorded for this clonotype. The chain joins TRBV12-3 or TRBV12-4 to TRBJ1-3; unclear D gene. The germline V and J ends were trimmed by 2 bases and 0 bases, with 11 bases remaining between them. The CDR3 consists of 16 residues. The CDR3 region is CASSLWRRFSGNTIYF. As DNA, the CDR3 is TGTGCCAGCAGTTTATGGCGACGGTTCTCTGGAAACACCATATATTTT.

This chain links TRBV3-1 with TRBJ1-3; D is unclear. Germline CDR1 LGHDT, CDR2 YNNKEL (reference sequence). The V gene lost 0 bases and the J gene lost 7 bases, with 13 bases spanning the gap. The CDR3 runs 15 residues. CDR3 sequence reads: CASSQDTPGWNTIYF. CDR3 coding DNA: TGTGCCAGCAGCCAAGATACCCCCGGGTGGAACACCATATATTTT.

This clonotype was counted many times. V usage is TRBV5-1 and J usage is TRBJ2-1; D uncertain. Germline-derived CDR1 and CDR2 are SGHRS and YFSETQ. With 0 bases removed from V and 5 bases from J, the gap between germline ends came to 6 bases. The CDR3 totals 13 residues. CDR3 in amino acids: CASSLEPNNEQFF. As DNA, the CDR3 is TGCGCCAGCAGCTTGGAGCCAAACAATGAGCAGTTCTTC.

In this sample, this clonotype turned up a few times. The J gene is TRBJ2-7, the V gene TRBV18, with D perhaps TRBD1 or TRBD2 (5 bases each). In germline, CDR1 is KGHSH, CDR2 LQKENI. This CDR3 has 13 amino acids. Trimming took 3 bases from V and 2 from J, leaving 8 bases between them. DNA for the CDR3: TGTGCCAGCTCACCGGGGGAGACCTACGAGCAGTACGTC. Protein sequence: CASSPGETYEQYV.